A single sample is the source of the 13 T cell receptor beta chains below, sequenced in a study of response to subunit inactivated influenza vaccine. A single record per CDR3 protein comes from TCRdb applying MiXCR to the RT-PCR reads. The repertoire holds just under 550,000 distinct CDR3 sequences, with around a quarter as singletons. These records were also assigned to another study, of T cells expressing NK-cell markers. That investigation notes: Template switching by 5'RACE with UMIs generated the TCR beta cDNA.

Sequences were derived from CD4+ T cells sorted from PBMCs, sampled about 12 days after vaccination. The source of these receptors is a man in his forties or fifties who received an inactivated influenza vaccine.

A few counts support this clonotype. The CDR3 spells CASKRLAGGLTNPYEQYF. The CDR3 coding sequence is TGTGCCAGCAAAAGACTAGCGGGGGGACTCACTAATCCCTACGAGCAGTACTTC. The chain has TRBV6-1 and TRBJ2-7; TRBD2 matches 13 bases. Germline V gives CDR1 MNHNS, CDR2 SASEGT. The CDR3 has 18 residues. V trimming: 7 bases; J trimming: 2 bases; junction bases outside the gene matches: 14.

This clonotype has a handful of counts. This chain joins TRBV29-1 and TRBJ1-1; weak D call: TRBD1 (5 bases). CDR3 size: 13 residues. CDR1 is SQVTM and CDR2 is ANQGSEA in the germline V gene. Trimming shortened V by 0 bases and J by 1 base, and 6 bases separated the two germline ends. The CDR3: CSVEDRANTEAFF. For the CDR3, the DNA is TGCAGCGTTGAAGACAGGGCGAACACTGAAGCTTTCTTT.

This clonotype occurred many times. The chain combines TRBV7-9 with TRBJ2-4; D remains ambiguous. This CDR3 contains 15 residues. Trimming cost V 1 base and J 0 bases, with 7 bases left between them. Germline CDR1 reads SEHNR; CDR2 reads FQNEAQ (reference sequence). Here the CDR3 DNA reads TGTGCCAGCAGCTTAGGGTCCTCAGCCAAAAACATTCAGTACTTC. This sequence encodes CASSLGSSAKNIQYF.

The chain employs TRBV6-5 and TRBJ2-6, with D possibly being TRBD1 or TRBD2 (5 bases each). V lost 0 bases and J lost 0, with 12 bases in between. This CDR3 has 18 amino acids. The V gene's germline CDR1 is MNHEY and CDR2 SVGAGI. CDR3 loop: CASSYSTGPTSGANVLTF. For the CDR3, the DNA is TGTGCCAGCAGTTACTCGACGGGACCCACCTCTGGGGCCAACGTCCTGACTTTC.

The chain has TRBV10-2 and TRBJ1-4; D is uncertain. Trimming pared 6 bases from V and 8 bases from J, leaving 13 bases between. The CDR3 totals 13 residues. The germline gives CDR1 WSHSY, CDR2 SAAADI. CDR3 coding DNA: TGCGCCAGCAGGAAGGGAAGATTGGAAAAACTGTTTTTT. Translation gives CASRKGRLEKLFF.

The chain recombines TRBV4-1 with TRBJ2-3; 10 positions agree with TRBD1. Germline trimming cut 3 bases from V and 1 base from J; bases unmatched to any gene: 4. The CDR3 spans 16 residues. The germline CDR1 and CDR2 sequences are MGHRA and YSYEKL. The CDR3 DNA is TGCGCCAGCAGCCACTTGACAGGGGGCCGCACAGATACGCAGTATTTT. This translates into CASSHLTGGRTDTQYF.

This rearrangement joins TRBV12-3 or TRBV12-4 to TRBJ1-2; 7 positions agree with TRBD1. CDR3 size: 14 residues. Trimming cost V 6 bases and J 8 bases; bases outside gene matches: 12. The CDR3 loop is CASRISGGKEGYTF. CDR3 DNA sequence: TGTGCCAGCAGAATCTCAGGGGGGAAGGAGGGCTACACCTTC.

This clonotype was counted between two and nine times. The rearrangement uses TRBV20-1 and TRBJ2-7; a weak D match, TRBD2 (6 bases). Germline CDR1 reads DFQATT; CDR2 reads SNEGSKA (reference sequence). The germline V and J ends were trimmed by 3 bases and 3 bases, with 9 bases remaining between them. The CDR3 has 12 amino acids. The CDR3 DNA sequence: TGCAGTGCTAGGTGGGACTTCTACGAGCAGTACTTC. Its translation is CSARWDFYEQYF.

A few counts support this clonotype. The chain employs TRBV7-9 and TRBJ2-1, with a possible D match to TRBD2 (6 bases). The germline V gene encodes CDR1 SEHNR and CDR2 FQNEAQ (reference sequence). This CDR3 is built from 17 residues. Trimming cost V 1 base and J 4 bases, with 17 bases left between them. CDR3 residues: CASSLEGYSGSYNEQFF. For the CDR3, the DNA is TGTGCCAGCAGCTTAGAGGGGTATAGCGGTTCGTACAATGAGCAGTTCTTC.

The J gene is TRBJ1-4, the V gene TRBV4-3; TRBD1 matches 8 bases. Trimming took 1 base from V and 8 from J; bases not matched to a gene: 3. Germline V CDR1 and CDR2: LGHNA, YSLEER. This CDR3 region has 14 residues. The DNA for the CDR3 is TGCGCCAGCAGCCAAGTGACAGGGGCCGAAAAACTGTTTTTT. This gives the protein CASSQVTGAEKLFF.

The chain links TRBV30 to TRBJ2-1; 8 bases are a match to TRBD2. The J segment lost 4 bases and the V segment lost 2 bases, leaving 13 bases of the junction unmatched. CDR1 and CDR2 from the germline V gene are GTSNPN and SVGIG (reference sequence). The CDR3 runs 17 residues. In nucleotides, the CDR3 is TGTGCCTGGAGTCCCCGGGAGGGCAGCCCCTTTTACAATGAGCAGTTCTTC. Residues: CAWSPREGSPFYNEQFF.

At least ten counts were recorded for this clonotype. This sequence joins TRBV6-5 and TRBJ1-2, with D unclear. V lost 5 bases to trimming and J lost 5 bases, with 9 bases between them. Germline V lookup: CDR1 MNHEY, CDR2 SVGAGI. This CDR3 region has 12 residues. This chain's CDR3 is CASSRGPYGYTF. CDR3 sequence (DNA): TGTGCCAGCAGTCGCGGACCGTATGGCTACACCTTC.

The rearrangement uses TRBV5-1 and TRBJ1-2; D ambiguous. The CDR3 consists of 14 residues. With 2 bases removed from V and 5 bases from J, the gap between germline ends came to 13 bases. Germline lookup yields CDR1 SGHRS and CDR2 YFSETQ. CDR3 bases: TGCGCCAGCAGCTTAGACGGAAATGGATATGGCTACACCTTC. The encoded protein is CASSLDGNGYGYTF.